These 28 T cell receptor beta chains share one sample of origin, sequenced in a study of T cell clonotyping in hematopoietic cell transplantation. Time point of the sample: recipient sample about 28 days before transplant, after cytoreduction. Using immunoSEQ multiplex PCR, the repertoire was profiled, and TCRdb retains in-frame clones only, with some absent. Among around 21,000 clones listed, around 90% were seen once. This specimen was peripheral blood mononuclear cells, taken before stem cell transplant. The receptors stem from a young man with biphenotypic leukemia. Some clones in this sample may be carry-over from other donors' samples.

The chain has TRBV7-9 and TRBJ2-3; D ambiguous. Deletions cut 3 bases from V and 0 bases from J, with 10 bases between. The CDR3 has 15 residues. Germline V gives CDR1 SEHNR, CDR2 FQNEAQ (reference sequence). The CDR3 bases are TGTGCCAGCAGCTTGGACGGCATCAGCACAGATACGCAGTATTTT. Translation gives CASSLDGISTDTQYF.

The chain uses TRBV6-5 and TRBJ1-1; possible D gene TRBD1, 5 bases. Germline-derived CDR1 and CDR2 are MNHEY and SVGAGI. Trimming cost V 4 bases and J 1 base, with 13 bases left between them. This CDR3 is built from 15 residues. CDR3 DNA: TGTGCCAGCAGTTCACAAGGGGAGTCGAACACTGAAGCTTTCTTT. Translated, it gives CASSSQGESNTEAFF.

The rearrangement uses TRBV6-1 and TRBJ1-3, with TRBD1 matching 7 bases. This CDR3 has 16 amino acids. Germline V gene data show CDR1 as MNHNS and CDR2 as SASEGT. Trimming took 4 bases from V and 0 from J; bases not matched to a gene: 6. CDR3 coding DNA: TGTGCCAGCAGTGCTCTACAGGGGATCTCTGGAAACACCATATATTTT. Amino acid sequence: CASSALQGISGNTIYF.

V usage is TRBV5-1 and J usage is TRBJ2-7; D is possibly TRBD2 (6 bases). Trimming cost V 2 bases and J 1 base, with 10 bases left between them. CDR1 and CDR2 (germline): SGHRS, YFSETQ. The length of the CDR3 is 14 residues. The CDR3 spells CASSFGGASYEQYF. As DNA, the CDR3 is TGCGCCAGCAGCTTCGGCGGGGCTTCCTACGAGCAGTACTTC.

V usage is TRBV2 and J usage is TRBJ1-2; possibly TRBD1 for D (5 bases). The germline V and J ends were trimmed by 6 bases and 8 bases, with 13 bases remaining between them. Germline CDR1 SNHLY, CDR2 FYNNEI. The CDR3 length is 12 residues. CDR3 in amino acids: CASSGDRSGYTF. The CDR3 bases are TGTGCCAGCAGCGGGGACCGCTCCGGCTACACCTTC.

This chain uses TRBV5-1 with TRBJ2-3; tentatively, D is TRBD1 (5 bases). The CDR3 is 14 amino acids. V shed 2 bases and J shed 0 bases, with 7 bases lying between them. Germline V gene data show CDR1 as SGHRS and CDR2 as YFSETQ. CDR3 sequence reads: CASSFGQSTDTQYF. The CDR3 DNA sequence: TGCGCCAGCAGCTTCGGACAAAGCACAGATACGCAGTATTTT.

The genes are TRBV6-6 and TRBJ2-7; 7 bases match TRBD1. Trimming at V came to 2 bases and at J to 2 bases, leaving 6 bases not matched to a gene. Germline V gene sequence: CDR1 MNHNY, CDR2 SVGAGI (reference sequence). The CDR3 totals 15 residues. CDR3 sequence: CASSYGTVKAYEQYF. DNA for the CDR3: TGTGCCAGCAGTTACGGGACAGTTAAAGCCTACGAGCAGTACTTC.

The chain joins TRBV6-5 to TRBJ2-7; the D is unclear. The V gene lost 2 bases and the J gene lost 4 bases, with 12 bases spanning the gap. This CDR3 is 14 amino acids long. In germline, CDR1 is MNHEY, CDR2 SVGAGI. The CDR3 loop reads CASSYVAIDYEQYF. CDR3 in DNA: TGTGCCAGCAGTTACGTGGCAATAGATTACGAGCAGTACTTC.

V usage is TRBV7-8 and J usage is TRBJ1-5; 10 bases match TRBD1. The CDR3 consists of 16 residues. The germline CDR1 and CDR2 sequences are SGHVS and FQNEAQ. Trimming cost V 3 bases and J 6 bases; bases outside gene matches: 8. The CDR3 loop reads CASSFKGDRGGQPQHF. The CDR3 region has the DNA TGTGCCAGCAGCTTTAAAGGGGACAGGGGTGGTCAGCCCCAGCATTTT.

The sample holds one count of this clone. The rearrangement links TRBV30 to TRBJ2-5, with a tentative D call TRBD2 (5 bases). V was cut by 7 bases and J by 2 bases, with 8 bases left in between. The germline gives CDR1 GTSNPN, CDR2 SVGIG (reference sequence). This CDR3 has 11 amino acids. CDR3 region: CASRGQETQYF. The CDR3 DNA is TGTGCCTCCAGAGGGCAAGAGACCCAGTACTTC.

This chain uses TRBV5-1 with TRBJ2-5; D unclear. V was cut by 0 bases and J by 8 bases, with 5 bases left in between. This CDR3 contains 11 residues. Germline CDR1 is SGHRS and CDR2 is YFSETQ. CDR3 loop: CASSLEETQYF. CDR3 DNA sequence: TGCGCCAGCAGCTTGGAGGAAACCCAGTACTTC.

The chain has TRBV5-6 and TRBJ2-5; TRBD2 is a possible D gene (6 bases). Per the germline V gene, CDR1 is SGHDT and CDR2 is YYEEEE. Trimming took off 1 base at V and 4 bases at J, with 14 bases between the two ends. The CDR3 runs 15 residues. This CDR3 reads CASSLLAVWGETQYF. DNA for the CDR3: TGTGCCAGCAGCTTGTTAGCGGTGTGGGGAGAGACCCAGTACTTC.

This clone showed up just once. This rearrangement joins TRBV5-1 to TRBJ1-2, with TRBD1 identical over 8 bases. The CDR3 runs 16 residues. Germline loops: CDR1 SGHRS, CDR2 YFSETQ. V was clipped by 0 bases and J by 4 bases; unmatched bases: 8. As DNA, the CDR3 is TGCGCCAGCAGCTTGGCCGGGGACAGGATCAGCTATGGCTACACCTTC. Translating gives CASSLAGDRISYGYTF.

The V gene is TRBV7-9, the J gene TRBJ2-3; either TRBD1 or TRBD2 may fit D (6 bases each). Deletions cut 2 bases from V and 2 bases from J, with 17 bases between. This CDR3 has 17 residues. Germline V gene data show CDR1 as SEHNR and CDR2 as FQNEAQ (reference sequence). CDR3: CASSLPAGDSTTDTQYF. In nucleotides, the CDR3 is TGTGCCAGCAGCTTACCTGCAGGGGACTCTACCACAGATACGCAGTATTTT.

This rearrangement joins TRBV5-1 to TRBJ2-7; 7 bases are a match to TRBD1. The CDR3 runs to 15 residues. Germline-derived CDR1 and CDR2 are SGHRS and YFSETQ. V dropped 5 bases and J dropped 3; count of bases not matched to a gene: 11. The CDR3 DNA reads TGCGCCAGCAGGCCACTACAGGGGACCGTCTACGAGCAGTACTTC. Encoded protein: CASRPLQGTVYEQYF. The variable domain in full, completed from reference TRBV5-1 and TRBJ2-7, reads KAGVTQTPRYLIKTRGQQVTLSCSPISGHRSVSWYQQTPGQGLQFLFEYFSETQRNKGNFPGRFSGRQFSNSRSEMNVSTLELGDSALYLCASRPLQGTVYEQYFGPGTRLTVT.

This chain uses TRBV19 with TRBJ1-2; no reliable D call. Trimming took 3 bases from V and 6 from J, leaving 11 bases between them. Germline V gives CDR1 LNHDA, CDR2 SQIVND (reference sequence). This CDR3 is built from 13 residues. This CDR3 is CASSIGTGNGYTF. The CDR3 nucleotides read TGTGCCAGTAGTATTGGTACCGGCAATGGCTACACCTTC.

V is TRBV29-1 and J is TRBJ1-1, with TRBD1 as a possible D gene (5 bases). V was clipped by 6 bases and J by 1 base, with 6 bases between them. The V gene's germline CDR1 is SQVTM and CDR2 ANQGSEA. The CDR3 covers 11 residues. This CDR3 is CSVGTNTEAFF. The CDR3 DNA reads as TGCAGCGTCGGGACGAACACTGAAGCTTTCTTT. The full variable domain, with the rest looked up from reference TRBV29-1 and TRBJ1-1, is SAVISQKPSRDICQRGTSLTIQCQVDSQVTMMFWYRQQPGQSLTLIATANQGSEATYESGFVIDKFPISRPNLTFSTLTVSNMSPEDSSIYLCSVGTNTEAFFGQGTRLTVV.

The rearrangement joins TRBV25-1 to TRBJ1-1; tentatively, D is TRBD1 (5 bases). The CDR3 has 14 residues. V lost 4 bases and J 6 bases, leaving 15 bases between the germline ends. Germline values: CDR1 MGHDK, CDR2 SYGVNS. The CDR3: CASSGFRQPSEAFF. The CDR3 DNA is TGTGCCAGCAGTGGATTTAGACAGCCTTCTGAAGCTTTCTTT. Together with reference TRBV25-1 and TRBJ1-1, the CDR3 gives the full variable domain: EADIYQTPRYLVIGTGKKITLECSQTMGHDKMYWYQQDPGMELHLIHYSYGVNSTEKGDLSSESTVSRIRTEHFPLTLESARPSHTSQYLCASSGFRQPSEAFFGQGTRLTVV.

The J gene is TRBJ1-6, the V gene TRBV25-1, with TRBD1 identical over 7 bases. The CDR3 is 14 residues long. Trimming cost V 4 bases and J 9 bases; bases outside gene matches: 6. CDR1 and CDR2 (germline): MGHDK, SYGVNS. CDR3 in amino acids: CASSATGTVSPLHF. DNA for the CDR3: TGTGCCAGCAGTGCCACAGGGACAGTTTCACCCCTCCACTTT. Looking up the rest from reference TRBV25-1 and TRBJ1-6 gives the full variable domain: EADIYQTPRYLVIGTGKKITLECSQTMGHDKMYWYQQDPGMELHLIHYSYGVNSTEKGDLSSESTVSRIRTEHFPLTLESARPSHTSQYLCASSATGTVSPLHFGNGTRLTVT.

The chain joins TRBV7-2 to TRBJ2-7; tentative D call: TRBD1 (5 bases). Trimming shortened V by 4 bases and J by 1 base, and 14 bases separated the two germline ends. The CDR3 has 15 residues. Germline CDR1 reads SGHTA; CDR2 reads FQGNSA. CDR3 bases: TGTGCCAGCAGCTCGGATTCAGGGTATTCCTACGAGCAGTACTTC. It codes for CASSSDSGYSYEQYF.

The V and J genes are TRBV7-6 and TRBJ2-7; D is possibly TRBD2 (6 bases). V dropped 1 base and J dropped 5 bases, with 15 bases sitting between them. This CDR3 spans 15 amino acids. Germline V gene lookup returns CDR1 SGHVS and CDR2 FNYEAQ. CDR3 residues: CASSLGAAGGNEQYF. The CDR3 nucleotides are TGTGCCAGCAGCTTAGGGGCCGCAGGAGGGAACGAGCAGTACTTC.

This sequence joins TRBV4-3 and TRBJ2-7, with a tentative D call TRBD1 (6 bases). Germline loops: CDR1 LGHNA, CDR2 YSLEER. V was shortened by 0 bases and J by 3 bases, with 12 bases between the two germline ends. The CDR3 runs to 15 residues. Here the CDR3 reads CASSQEWDTGYEQYF. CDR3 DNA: TGCGCCAGCAGCCAAGAGTGGGACACCGGCTACGAGCAGTACTTC.

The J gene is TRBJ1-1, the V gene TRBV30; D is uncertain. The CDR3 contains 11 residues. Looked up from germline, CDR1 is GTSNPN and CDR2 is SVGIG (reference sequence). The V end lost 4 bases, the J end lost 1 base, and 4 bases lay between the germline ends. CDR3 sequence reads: CAWKGNTEAFF. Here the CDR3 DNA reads TGTGCCTGGAAGGGGAACACTGAAGCTTTCTTT. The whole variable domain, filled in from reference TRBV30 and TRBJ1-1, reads SQTIHQWPATLVQPVGSPLSLECTVEGTSNPNLYWYRQAAGRGLQLLFYSVGIGQISSEVPQNLSASRPQDRQFILSSKKLLLSDSGFYLCAWKGNTEAFFGQGTRLTVV.

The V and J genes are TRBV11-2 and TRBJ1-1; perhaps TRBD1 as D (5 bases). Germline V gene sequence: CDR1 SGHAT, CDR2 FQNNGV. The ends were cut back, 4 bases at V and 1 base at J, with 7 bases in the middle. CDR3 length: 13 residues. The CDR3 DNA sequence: TGTGCCAGCAGCTGGGGACGGAACACTGAAGCTTTCTTT. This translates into CASSWGRNTEAFF.

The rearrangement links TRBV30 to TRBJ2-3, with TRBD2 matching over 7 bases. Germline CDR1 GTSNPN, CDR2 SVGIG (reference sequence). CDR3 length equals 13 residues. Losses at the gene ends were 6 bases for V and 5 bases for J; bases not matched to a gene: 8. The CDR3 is CACPRTSGDTQYF. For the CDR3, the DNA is TGTGCCTGTCCTAGGACTAGTGGAGATACGCAGTATTTT. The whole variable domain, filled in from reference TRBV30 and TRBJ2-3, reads SQTIHQWPATLVQPVGSPLSLECTVEGTSNPNLYWYRQAAGRGLQLLFYSVGIGQISSEVPQNLSASRPQDRQFILSSKKLLLSDSGFYLCACPRTSGDTQYFGPGTRLTVL.

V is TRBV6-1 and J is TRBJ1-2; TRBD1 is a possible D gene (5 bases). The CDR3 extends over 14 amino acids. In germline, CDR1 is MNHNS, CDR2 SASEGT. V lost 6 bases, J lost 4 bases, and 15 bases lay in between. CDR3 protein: CASRPRGWGYGYTF. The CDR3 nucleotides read TGTGCCAGCAGACCACGGGGCTGGGGCTATGGCTACACCTTC.

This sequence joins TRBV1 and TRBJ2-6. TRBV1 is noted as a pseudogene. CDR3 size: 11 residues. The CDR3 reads CTRSRANVLTF. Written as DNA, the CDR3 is TGCACCAGAAGTCGGGCCAACGTCCTGACTTTC.

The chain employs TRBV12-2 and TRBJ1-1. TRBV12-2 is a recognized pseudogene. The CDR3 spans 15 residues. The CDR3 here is CASRLELGLNTEAFF. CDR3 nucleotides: TGTGCAAGTCGCTTGGAATTAGGACTGAACACTGAAGCTTTCTTT.